A selection of T cell receptor beta chains follows, all from one sample in a study of graft-versus-host responses after intestinal transplantation. TCRdb's table, derived via immunoSEQ multiplex PCR, lists solely in-frame clones and lacks some. Here the sample spans 14,000 or so clones, around 77% being singletons. The input for sequencing was ileum tissue, taken 27 days after intestinal transplant. The receptor source for this set is a human patient who received an intestinal transplant, so some T cells may come from the graft donor. Both conserved end residues are part of each CDR3.

length: 16
V: TRBV11-2
J: TRBJ2-2
CDR3: CASSEALASGTGELFF

length: 15
V: TRBV11-3
J: TRBJ2-1
CDR3: CASSSGSSSYNEQFF

length: 13
V: TRBV6-1
J: TRBJ1-2
CDR3: CAGGLRPNYGYTF

length: 13
V: TRBV2
J: TRBJ2-5
CDR3: CASMPGYQETQYF

length: 14
V: TRBV30
J: TRBJ1-2
CDR3: CAWSAGTGGYGYTF

length: 15
V: TRBV6-5
J: TRBJ1-2
CDR3: CASSYYEFQVQGYTF

length: 13
V: TRBV19
J: TRBJ2-3
CDR3: CASSILREDTQYF

length: 12
V: TRBV29-1
J: TRBJ1-1
CDR3: CSAYPGFTEAFF

length: 16
V: TRBV2
J: TRBJ2-3
CDR3: CASSVGLAGGRDTQYF

length: 11
V: TRBV29-1
J: TRBJ1-2
CDR3: CSVVEDYGYTF

length: 17
V: TRBV25-1
J: TRBJ2-2
CDR3: CASSLNPGTTNTGELFF

length: 16
V: TRBV2
J: TRBJ1-5
CDR3: CASSDPAGARNQPQHF

length: 16
V: TRBV11-1
J: TRBJ1-5
CDR3: CASSFLGTGGCQPQHF

length: 14
V: TRBV4-1
J: TRBJ1-2
CDR3: CASSQGRDNRGYTF

length: 13
V: TRBV29-1
J: TRBJ1-4
CDR3: CSARGRGDRKLFF

length: 15
V: TRBV6-5
J: TRBJ1-3
CDR3: CASSPGQTSGNTIYF

length: 16
V: TRBV2
J: TRBJ1-6
CDR3: CASSRPTAAGNSPLHF

length: 12
V: TRBV7-9
J: TRBJ2-1
CDR3: CARGTSYNEQFF

length: 11
V: TRBV6-5
J: TRBJ1-2
CDR3: CATTGGYGYTF

length: 15
V: TRBV28
J: TRBJ2-3
CDR3: CASSLASGGTDTQYF